This TCR beta chain came from a study of T cells expressing NK-cell markers. Study overall: In sorted CD3+CD56+NKG2C+, CD3+CD56+NKG2C- and CD3+CD56-NKG2C+ T cells, TCR beta repertoires were obtained. General study findings and limits: In several donors, dominant clonotypes made up 28.3-60.1% of CD3+CD56-NKG2C+ cells.

Following a re-call of the 5' RACE reads, TCRdb has one entry per CDR3 protein and lacks DNA. The clone table shows a few hundred thousand distinct CDR3 sequences, with the ten largest holding roughly 3.6%. In the case of this clonotype: Antigen unknown.

This CDR3 is built from 17 residues. Germline CDR1 is MNHEY and CDR2 is SVGEGT. The gene calls are TRBV6-2 or TRBV6-3 and TRBJ2-1; the TCRdb D gene call, TRBD2, has no DNA to confirm it. Sequenced sample: blood T cells: a sorted CD56 or NKG2C T cell subset, CD4+ or CD8+ T cells, or bulk PBMC T cells (not recorded which). The source is a man aged 18 to 30 in good health. This CDR3 is CASSYLGLAGEYNEQFF.